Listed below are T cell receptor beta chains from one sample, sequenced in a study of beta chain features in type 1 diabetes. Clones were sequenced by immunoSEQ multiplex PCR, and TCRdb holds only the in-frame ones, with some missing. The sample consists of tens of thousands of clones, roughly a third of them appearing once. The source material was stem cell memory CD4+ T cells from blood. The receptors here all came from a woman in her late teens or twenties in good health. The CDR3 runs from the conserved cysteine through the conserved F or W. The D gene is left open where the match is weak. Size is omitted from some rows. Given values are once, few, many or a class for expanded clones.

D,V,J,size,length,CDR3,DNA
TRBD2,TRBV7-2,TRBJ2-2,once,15,CASSASGGHTGELFF,TGTGCCAGCAGCGCTAGCGGGGGGCACACCGGGGAGCTGTTTTTT
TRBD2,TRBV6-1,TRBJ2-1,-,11,CASSPGLALFF,TGTGCCAGCAGTCCGGGACTAGCTCTGTTCTTC
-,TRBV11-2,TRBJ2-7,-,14,CASSLGHWGDEQYF,TGTGCCAGCAGCTTAGGACACTGGGGGGACGAGCAGTACTTC
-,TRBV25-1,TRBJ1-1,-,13,CASSDPKNTEAFF,TGTGCCAGCAGTGACCCCAAGAACACTGAAGCTTTCTTT
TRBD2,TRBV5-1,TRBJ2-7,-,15,CASSVLSGMSNEQYF,TGCGCCAGCAGCGTCCTGAGCGGGATGTCTAACGAGCAGTACTTC
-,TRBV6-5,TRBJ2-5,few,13,CASSAGRVETQYF,TGTGCCAGCAGTGCGGGGCGCGTGGAGACCCAGTACTTC
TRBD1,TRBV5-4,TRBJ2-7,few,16,CASSGYQGAAVYEQYF,TGTGCCAGCAGCGGCTATCAGGGGGCGGCAGTTTACGAGCAGTACTTC
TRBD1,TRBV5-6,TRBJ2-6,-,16,CASSLLGGTGANVLTF,TGTGCCAGCAGCTTGTTAGGGGGCACTGGGGCCAACGTCCTGACTTTC
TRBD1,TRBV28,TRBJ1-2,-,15,CASSGQGSANYGYTF,TGTGCCAGTTCGGGACAGGGCTCAGCTAACTATGGCTACACCTTC
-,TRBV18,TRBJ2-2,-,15,CASSPNPANTGELFF,TGTGCCAGCTCACCAAATCCAGCGAACACCGGGGAGCTGTTTTTT
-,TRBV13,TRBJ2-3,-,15,CASSLGQGGADTQYF,TGTGCCAGCAGCTTAGGGCAGGGTGGCGCAGATACGCAGTATTTT
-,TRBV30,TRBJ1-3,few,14,CAWMRTTSGNTIYF,TGTGCCTGGATGCGGACAACCTCTGGAAACACCATATATTTT
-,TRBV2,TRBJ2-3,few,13,CASSDEGEGTQYF,TGTGCCAGCAGTGACGAGGGAGAGGGTACGCAGTATTTT
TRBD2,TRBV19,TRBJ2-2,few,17,CASSMNLAGADTGELFF,TGTGCCAGTAGTATGAATCTAGCGGGGGCCGACACCGGGGAGCTGTTTTTT
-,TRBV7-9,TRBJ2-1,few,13,CASSLGASEEQFF,TGTGCCAGCAGCTTAGGGGCTAGCGAAGAGCAGTTCTTC
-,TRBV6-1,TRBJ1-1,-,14,CASSEGGKNTEAFF,TGTGCCAGCAGTGAAGGAGGCAAGAACACTGAAGCTTTCTTT
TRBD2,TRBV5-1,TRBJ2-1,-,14,CASSRTSASNEQFF,TGCGCCAGCAGCCGGACTAGCGCTTCCAATGAGCAGTTCTTC
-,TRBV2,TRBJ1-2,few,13,CASSAWPNYGYTF,TGTGCCAGCAGTGCGTGGCCTAACTATGGCTACACCTTC
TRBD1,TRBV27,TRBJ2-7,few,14,CASSHHRGSYEQYF,TGTGCCAGCAGCCACCACAGGGGCTCCTACGAGCAGTACTTC
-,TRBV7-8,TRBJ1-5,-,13,CASSFRHDQPQHF,TGTGCCAGCAGCTTTCGACACGACCAGCCCCAGCATTTT
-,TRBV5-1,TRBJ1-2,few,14,CASSLRGRNYGYTF,TGCGCCAGCAGCTTGAGAGGTCGGAACTATGGCTACACCTTC
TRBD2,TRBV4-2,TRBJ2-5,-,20,CASSPKAGTSGSSSRETQYF,TGTGCCAGCAGCCCAAAGGCCGGGACTAGCGGGAGTTCGAGTAGGGAGACCCAGTACTTC
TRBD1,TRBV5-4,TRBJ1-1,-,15,CASSLVVGGGTEAFF,TGTGCCAGCAGCTTGGTAGTAGGGGGCGGCACTGAAGCTTTCTTT
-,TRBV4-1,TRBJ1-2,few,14,CASSQEEGNYGYTF,TGCGCCAGCAGCCAAGAGGAGGGGAACTATGGCTACACCTTC
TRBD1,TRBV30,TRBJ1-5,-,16,CAWSPDRGLGNQPQHF,TGTGCCTGGAGTCCAGACAGGGGTTTAGGGAATCAGCCCCAGCATTTT
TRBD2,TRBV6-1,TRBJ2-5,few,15,CASSFRLAGQETQYF,TGTGCCAGCAGTTTTAGACTAGCGGGCCAAGAGACCCAGTACTTC
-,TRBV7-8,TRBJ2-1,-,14,CASSLARLRGEQFF,TGTGCCAGCAGCTTAGCTCGGCTAAGGGGTGAGCAGTTCTTC
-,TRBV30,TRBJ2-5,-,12,CAWSPTEETQYF,TGTGCCTGGAGCCCGACAGAAGAGACCCAGTACTTC
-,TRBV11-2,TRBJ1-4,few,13,CASSLAGTEKLFF,TGTGCCAGCAGCTTAGCCGGGACAGAAAAACTGTTTTTT
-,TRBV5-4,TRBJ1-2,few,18,CASSHRSGYPKPLYGYTF,TGTGCCAGCAGCCATCGATCAGGGTACCCCAAGCCCCTTTATGGCTACACCTTC
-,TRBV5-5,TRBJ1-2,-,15,CASSLDGRGVYGYTF,TGTGCCAGCAGCTTGGACGGCAGGGGTGTCTATGGCTACACCTTC
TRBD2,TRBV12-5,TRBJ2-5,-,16,CASGAPSGGGQETQYF,TGTGCTAGTGGGGCCCCCAGCGGGGGGGGACAAGAGACCCAGTACTTC
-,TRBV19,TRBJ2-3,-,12,CASTGEPDTQYF,TGTGCCAGTACCGGGGAGCCAGATACGCAGTATTTT
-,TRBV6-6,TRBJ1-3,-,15,CASSRAGGGTDTIYF,TGTGCCAGCAGTCGAGCCGGGGGGGGCACAGACACCATATATTTT
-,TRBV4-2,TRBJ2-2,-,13,CASSQEAPGELFF,TGTGCCAGCAGCCAAGAGGCACCCGGGGAGCTGTTTTTT
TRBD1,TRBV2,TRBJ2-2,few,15,CASSPTGMETGELFF,TGTGCCAGCAGCCCGACAGGGATGGAGACCGGGGAGCTGTTTTTT
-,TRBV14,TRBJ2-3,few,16,CASSPSPGETTDTQYF,TGTGCCAGCAGCCCATCCCCGGGAGAGACCACAGATACGCAGTATTTT
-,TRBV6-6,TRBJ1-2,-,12,CASKTGVRGYTF,TGTGCCAGCAAGACGGGGGTTCGGGGCTACACCTTC
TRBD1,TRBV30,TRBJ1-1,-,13,CAGGRQGTTEAFF,TGTGCCGGGGGAAGACAGGGGACCACTGAAGCTTTCTTT
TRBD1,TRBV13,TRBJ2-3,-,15,CASSRDRGSTDTQYF,TGTGCCAGCAGCCGGGACAGGGGTAGCACAGATACGCAGTATTTT
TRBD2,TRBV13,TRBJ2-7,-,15,CASSLRTSGKYEQYF,TGTGCCAGCAGCTTAAGGACTAGCGGGAAATACGAGCAGTACTTC
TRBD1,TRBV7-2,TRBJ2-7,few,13,CASSNRGLDEQYF,TGTGCCAGCAGCAACAGGGGTTTGGACGAGCAGTACTTC
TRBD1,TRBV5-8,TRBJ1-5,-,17,CASSQLGQATGEQPQHF,TGTGCCAGCAGCCAACTCGGACAGGCCACGGGGGAACAGCCCCAGCATTTT
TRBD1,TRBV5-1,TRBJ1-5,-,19,CASSLPWTGGPLVNQPQHF,TGCGCCAGCAGCCTTCCATGGACAGGGGGGCCACTGGTCAATCAGCCCCAGCATTTT